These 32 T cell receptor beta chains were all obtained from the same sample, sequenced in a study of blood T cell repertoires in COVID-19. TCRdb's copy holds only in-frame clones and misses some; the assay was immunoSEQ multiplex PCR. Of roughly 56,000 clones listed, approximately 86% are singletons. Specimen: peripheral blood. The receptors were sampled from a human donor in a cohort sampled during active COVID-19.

In DNA form, the CDR3 reads TGTGCCAGTAGCGGGAGGGCCTCCTACGAGCAGTACTTC. This codes for CASSGRASYEQYF. The rearrangement uses TRBV19 and TRBJ2-7; 8 nucleotides align to TRBD2. CDR1 and CDR2 from the germline V gene are LNHDA and SQIVND (reference sequence). This CDR3 is 13 amino acids long. Germline trimming cut 6 bases from V and 0 bases from J; bases unmatched to any gene: 1.

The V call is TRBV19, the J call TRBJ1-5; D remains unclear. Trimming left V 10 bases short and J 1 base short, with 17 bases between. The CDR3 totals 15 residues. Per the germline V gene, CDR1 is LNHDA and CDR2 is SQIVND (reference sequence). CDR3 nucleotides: TGTGCCAATCTTATCCGGGAGCTCAGCAATCAGCCCCAGCATTTT. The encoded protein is CANLIRELSNQPQHF.

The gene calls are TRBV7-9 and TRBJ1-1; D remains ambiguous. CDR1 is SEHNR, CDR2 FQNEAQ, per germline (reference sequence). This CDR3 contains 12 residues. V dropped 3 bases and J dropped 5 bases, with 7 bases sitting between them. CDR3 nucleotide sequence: TGTGCCAGCAGCTTGGTAGAGACTGAAGCTTTCTTT. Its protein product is CASSLVETEAFF.

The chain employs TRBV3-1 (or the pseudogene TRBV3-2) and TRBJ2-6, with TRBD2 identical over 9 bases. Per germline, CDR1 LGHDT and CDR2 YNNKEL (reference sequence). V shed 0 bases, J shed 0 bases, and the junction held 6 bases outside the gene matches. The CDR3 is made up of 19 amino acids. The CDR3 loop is CASSQDRGGRDSGANVLTF. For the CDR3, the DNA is TGTGCCAGCAGCCAAGATCGGGGCGGGAGGGACTCTGGGGCCAACGTCCTGACTTTC.

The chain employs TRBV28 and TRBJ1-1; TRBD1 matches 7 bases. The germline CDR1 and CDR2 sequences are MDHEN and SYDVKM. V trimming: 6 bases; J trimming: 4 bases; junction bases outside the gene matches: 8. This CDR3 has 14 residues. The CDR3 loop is CASSKNTGATEAFF. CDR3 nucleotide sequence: TGTGCCAGCAGCAAAAACACAGGGGCCACTGAAGCTTTCTTT.

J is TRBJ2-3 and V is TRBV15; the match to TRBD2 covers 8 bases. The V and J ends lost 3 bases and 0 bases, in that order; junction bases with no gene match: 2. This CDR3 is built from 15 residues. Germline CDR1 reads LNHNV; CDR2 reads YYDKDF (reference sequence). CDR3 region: CATSRERGSTDTQYF. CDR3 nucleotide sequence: TGTGCCACCAGCAGGGAGCGGGGGAGCACAGATACGCAGTATTTT.

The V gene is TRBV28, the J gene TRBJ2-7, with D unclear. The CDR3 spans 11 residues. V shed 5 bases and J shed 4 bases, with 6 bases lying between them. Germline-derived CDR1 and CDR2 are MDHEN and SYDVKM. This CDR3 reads CASSPRYEQYF. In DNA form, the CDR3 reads TGTGCCAGCAGTCCCAGATACGAGCAGTACTTC.

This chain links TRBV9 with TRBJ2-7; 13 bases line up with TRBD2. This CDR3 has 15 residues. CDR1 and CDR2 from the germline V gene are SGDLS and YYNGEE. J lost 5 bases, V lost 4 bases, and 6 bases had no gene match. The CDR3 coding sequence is TGTGCCAGCAGCCCGACTAGCGGGAGGTTGGACGAGCAGTACTTC. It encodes CASSPTSGRLDEQYF.

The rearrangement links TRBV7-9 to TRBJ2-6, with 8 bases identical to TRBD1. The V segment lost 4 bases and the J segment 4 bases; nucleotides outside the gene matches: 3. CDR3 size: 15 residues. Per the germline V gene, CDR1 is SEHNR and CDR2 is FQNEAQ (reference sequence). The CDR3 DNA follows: TGTGCCAGCAGCTCGGACAGGGCGGGGGCCAACGTCCTGACTTTC. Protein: CASSSDRAGANVLTF.

The CDR3 bases are TGTGCCACCAGTGATCCCGTTGGGACAGGCCCAGATACGCAGTATTTT. Amino acids: CATSDPVGTGPDTQYF. The chain recombines TRBV24-1 with TRBJ2-3; TRBD1 aligns across 8 bases. The CDR3 has 16 residues. The J segment lost 4 bases and the V segment lost 3 bases, leaving 8 bases of the junction unmatched. The V gene's germline CDR1 is KGHDR and CDR2 SFDVKD.

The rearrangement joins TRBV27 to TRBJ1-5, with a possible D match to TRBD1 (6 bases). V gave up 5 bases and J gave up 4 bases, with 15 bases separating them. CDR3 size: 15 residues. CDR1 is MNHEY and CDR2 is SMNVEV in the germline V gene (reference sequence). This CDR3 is CASSLYGQSNQPQHF. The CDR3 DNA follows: TGTGCCAGCAGTCTTTACGGACAGAGTAATCAGCCCCAGCATTTT.

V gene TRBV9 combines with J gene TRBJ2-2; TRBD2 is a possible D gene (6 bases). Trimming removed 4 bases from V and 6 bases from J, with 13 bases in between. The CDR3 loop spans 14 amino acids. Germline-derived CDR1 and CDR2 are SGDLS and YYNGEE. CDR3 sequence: CASSSRLGSGELFF. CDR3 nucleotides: TGTGCCAGCAGCTCTCGACTAGGGTCCGGGGAGCTGTTTTTT.

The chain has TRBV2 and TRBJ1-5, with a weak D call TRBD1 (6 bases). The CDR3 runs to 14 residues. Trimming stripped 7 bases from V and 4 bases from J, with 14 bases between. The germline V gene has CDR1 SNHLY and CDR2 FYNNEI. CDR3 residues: CASNNKQGNQPQHF. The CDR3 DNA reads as TGTGCCAGCAATAACAAGCAGGGGAATCAGCCCCAGCATTTT. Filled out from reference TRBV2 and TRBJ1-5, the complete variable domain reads EPEVTQTPSHQVTQMGQEVILRCVPISNHLYFYWYRQILGQKVEFLVSFYNNEISEKSEIFDDQFSVERPDGSNFTLKIRSTKLEDSAMYFCASNNKQGNQPQHFGDGTRLSIL.

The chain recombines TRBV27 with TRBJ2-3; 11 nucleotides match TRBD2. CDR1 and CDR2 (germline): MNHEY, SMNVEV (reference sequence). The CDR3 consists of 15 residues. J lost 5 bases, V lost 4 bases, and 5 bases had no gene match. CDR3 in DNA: TGTGCCAGCAGTTGGTTAGCGGGAGGGCGAGATACGCAGTATTTT. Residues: CASSWLAGGRDTQYF.

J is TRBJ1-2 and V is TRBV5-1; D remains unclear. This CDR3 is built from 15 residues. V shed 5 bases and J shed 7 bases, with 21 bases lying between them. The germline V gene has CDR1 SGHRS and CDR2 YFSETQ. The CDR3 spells CASSSGGSLGGGYTF. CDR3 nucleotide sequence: TGCGCCAGCAGTTCGGGCGGCTCCTTGGGAGGTGGCTACACCTTC.

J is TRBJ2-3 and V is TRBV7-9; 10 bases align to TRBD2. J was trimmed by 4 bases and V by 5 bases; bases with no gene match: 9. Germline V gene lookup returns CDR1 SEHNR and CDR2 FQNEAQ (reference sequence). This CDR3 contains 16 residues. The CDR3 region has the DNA TGTGCCAGCAGCCAATACACTGGACTAGCGGCAGATACGCAGTATTTT. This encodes CASSQYTGLAADTQYF.

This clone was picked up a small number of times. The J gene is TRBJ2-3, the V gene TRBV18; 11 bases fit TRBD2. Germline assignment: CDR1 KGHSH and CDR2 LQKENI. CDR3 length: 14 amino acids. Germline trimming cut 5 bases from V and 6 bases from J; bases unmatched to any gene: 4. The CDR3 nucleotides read TGTGCCAGCTCAACTAGCGGGAGTTCGGATACGCAGTATTTT. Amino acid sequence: CASSTSGSSDTQYF.

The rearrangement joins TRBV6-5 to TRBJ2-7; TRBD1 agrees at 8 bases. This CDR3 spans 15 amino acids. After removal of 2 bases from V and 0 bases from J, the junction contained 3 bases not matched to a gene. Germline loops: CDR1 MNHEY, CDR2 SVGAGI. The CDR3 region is CASSYGGTGSYEQYF. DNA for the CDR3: TGTGCCAGCAGTTACGGGGGGACAGGCTCCTACGAGCAGTACTTC.

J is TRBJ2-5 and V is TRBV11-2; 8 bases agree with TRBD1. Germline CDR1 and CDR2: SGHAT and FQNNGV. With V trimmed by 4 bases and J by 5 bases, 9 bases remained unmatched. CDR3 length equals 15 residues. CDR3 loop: CASSYGQGGGETQYF. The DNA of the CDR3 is TGTGCCAGCAGCTATGGACAGGGTGGAGGGGAGACCCAGTACTTC.

CDR3 in amino acids: CASSGGTTDTQYF. CDR3 sequence (DNA): TGTGCCAGCAGTGGCGGGACTACAGATACGCAGTATTTT. The chain is built from TRBV2 and TRBJ2-3, with TRBD2 as a possible D gene (6 bases). This CDR3 is built from 13 residues. Deletions cut 4 bases from V and 3 bases from J, with 8 bases between. CDR1 and CDR2 from the germline V gene are SNHLY and FYNNEI.

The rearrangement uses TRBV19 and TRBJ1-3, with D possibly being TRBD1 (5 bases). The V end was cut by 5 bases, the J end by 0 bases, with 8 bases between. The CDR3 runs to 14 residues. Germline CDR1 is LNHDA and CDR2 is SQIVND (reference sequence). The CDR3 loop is CASSGHLSGNTIYF. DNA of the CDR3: TGTGCCAGTAGTGGACACCTCTCTGGAAACACCATATATTTT.

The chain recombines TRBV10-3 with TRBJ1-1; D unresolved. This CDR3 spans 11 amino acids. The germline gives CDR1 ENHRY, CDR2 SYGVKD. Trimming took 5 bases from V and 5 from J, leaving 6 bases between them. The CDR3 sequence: CAISTGTEAFF. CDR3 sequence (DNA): TGTGCCATCAGTACGGGTACTGAAGCTTTCTTT.

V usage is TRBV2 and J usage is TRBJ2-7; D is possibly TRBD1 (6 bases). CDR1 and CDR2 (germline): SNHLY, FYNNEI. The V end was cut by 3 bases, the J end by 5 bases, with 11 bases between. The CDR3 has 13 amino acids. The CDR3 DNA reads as TGTGCCAGCAGTGATCAGGGGCGTAACGAGCAGTACTTC. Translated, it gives CASSDQGRNEQYF.

CDR3 amino acids: CASSSITGGANYGYTF. The CDR3 nucleotides read TGTGCCAGCAGCTCCATTACAGGGGGGGCTAACTATGGCTACACCTTC. The chain is built from TRBV7-2 and TRBJ1-2, with 8 bases that match TRBD1. The CDR3 has 16 residues. CDR1 and CDR2 from the germline V gene are SGHTA and FQGNSA. J gave up 0 bases and V 4 bases, and 7 bases lay outside the gene matches.

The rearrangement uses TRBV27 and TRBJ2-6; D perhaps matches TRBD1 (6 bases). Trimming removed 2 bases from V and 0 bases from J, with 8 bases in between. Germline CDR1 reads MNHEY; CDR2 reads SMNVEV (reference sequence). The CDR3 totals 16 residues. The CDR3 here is CASSLDRFSGANVLTF. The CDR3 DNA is TGTGCCAGCAGTTTAGACAGGTTCTCTGGGGCCAACGTCCTGACTTTC.

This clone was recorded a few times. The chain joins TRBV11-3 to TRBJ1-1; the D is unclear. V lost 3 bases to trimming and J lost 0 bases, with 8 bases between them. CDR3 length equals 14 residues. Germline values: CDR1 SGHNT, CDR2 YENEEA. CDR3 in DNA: TGTGCCAGCAGCTTTACGGGGATGAACACTGAAGCTTTCTTT. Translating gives CASSFTGMNTEAFF.

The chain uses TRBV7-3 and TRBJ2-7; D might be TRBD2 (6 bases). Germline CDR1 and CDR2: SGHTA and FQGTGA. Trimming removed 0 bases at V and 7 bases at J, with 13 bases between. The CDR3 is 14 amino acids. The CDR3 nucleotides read TGTGCCAGCAGCTTAACGGCGGGAACGAGGGAGCAGTACTTC. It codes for CASSLTAGTREQYF.

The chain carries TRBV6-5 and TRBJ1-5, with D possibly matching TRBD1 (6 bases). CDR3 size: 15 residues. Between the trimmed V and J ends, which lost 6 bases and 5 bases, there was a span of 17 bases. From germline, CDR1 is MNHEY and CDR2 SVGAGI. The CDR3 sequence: CASSPDRSVHQPQHF. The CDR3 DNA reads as TGTGCCAGCAGCCCCGACAGGTCGGTCCATCAGCCCCAGCATTTT.

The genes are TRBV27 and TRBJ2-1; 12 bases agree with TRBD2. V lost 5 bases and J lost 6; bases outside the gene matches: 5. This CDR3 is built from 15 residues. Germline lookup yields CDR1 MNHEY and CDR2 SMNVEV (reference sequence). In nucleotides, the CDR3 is TGTGCCAGCAGTCGGACTAGCGGGAATCTCAATGAGCAGTTCTTC. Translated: CASSRTSGNLNEQFF.

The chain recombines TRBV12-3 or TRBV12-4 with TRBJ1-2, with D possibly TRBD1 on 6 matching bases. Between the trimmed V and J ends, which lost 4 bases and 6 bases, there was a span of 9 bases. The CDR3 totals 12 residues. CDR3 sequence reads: CASSSTGNGYTF. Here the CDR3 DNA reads TGTGCCAGCAGTTCAACAGGGAATGGCTACACCTTC.

In DNA form, the CDR3 reads TGTGCCAGCAGCCATCACCTACAGTTGGAAGGCAATCAGCCCCAGCATTTT. Protein sequence: CASSHHLQLEGNQPQHF. V usage is TRBV3-1 (or the pseudogene TRBV3-2) and J usage is TRBJ1-5; D is unclear. CDR1 is LGHDT, CDR2 YNNKEL, per germline (reference sequence). This CDR3 is built from 17 residues. Trimming took off 3 bases at V and 2 bases at J, with 17 bases between the two ends.

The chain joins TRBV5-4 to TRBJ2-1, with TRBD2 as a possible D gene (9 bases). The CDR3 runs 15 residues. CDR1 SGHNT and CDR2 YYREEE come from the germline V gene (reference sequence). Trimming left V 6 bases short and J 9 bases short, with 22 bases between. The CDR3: CASTAVLAGTGEQFF. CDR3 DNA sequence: TGTGCCAGCACAGCGGTGCTAGCGGGGACAGGTGAGCAGTTCTTC.